A selection of T cell receptor beta chains follows, all from one sample in a study of human versus mouse CDR3 diversity and MHC coevolution. The data were produced by immunoSEQ multiplex PCR, yet TCRdb's version contains in-frame clones alone and is incomplete. The sample has tens of thousands of clones, 90% to 95% seen once; the top ten hold 15% to 20%. Sequencing was performed on naive CD4+ T cells from blood. The receptors were gathered from a person aged 55 to 70 in good health. CDR3s include the opening cysteine and the closing phenylalanine or tryptophan. Some rows have no size entry. The others give once, few or many, or a class for an expanded clone.

TRBJ1-4 | . | TRBV19 | CASSIRRPGTNEKLFF
TRBJ1-4 | few | TRBV10-3 | CAISDPPGEKLFF
TRBJ2-7 | . | TRBV19 | CASSTRTGGPYEQYF
TRBJ2-7 | once | TRBV6-5 | CASSGGATSSYEQYF
TRBJ2-3 | . | TRBV9 | CASSSPGGQGPDTQYF
TRBJ1-2 | once | TRBV2 | CASSLRAYGYTF
TRBJ1-1 | . | TRBV6-6 | CASSYDMNTEAFF
TRBJ1-1 | . | TRBV6-1 | CASKGAGMNTEAFF
TRBJ2-1 | . | TRBV4-2 | CASSQEPSRNEQFF
TRBJ1-3 | . | TRBV5-1 | CASSWTTGREGNTIYF